These 11 T cell receptor beta chains were all obtained from the same sample, sequenced in a study of T cells in Graves' hyperthyroidism and ophthalmopathy. Template material for amplifying TCR beta CDR3 regions consisted of RNA transcripts. HTBI primers were used for first-round RT-PCR of the TCR CDR3. TCRdb analysed the multiplex PCR reads with MiXCR anew, one entry per CDR3 protein. The data show under 350,000 distinct CDR3 sequences, with 15% to 20% seen just once and around 50% held by the top ten. Sequencing was done on a sample of blood. The receptors were gathered from a woman aged 50 to 60 with Graves' hyperthyroidism.

This clonotype has at least ten counts. V and J are TRBV3-1 and TRBJ1-2, with 8 bases lining up with TRBD1. The CDR3 consists of 16 residues. Trimming cost V 1 base and J 4 bases; bases outside gene matches: 8. Looked up from germline, CDR1 is LGHDT and CDR2 is YNNKEL (reference sequence). The CDR3 protein is CASSQGTGNWGYGYTF. As DNA, the CDR3 is TGTGCCAGCAGCCAAGGGACAGGGAATTGGGGCTATGGCTACACCTTC. Using reference TRBV3-1 and TRBJ1-2 for the parts outside the CDR3, the full variable domain is DTAVSQTPKYLVTQMGNDKSIKCEQNLGHDTMYWYKQDSKKFLKIMFSYNNKELIINETVPNRFSPKSPDKAHLNLHINSLELGDSAVYFCASSQGTGNWGYGYTFGSGTRLTVV.

As regards this clonotype: Just one base apart from a much larger clone, this may be a read error. The chain joins TRBV6-1 to TRBJ1-1; the D is unclear. Germline CDR1 reads MNHNS; CDR2 reads SASEGT. V was trimmed by 3 bases and J by 4 bases, leaving 9 bases between them. The CDR3 spans 13 residues. CDR3 protein: CASSDRQTTEAFF. Here the CDR3 DNA reads TGTGCCAGCAGTGACAGGCAGACCACTGAAGCTTTCTTT.

This clonotype has only a few counts. The gene calls are TRBV20-1 and TRBJ1-4; D is uncertain. This CDR3 is 11 amino acids long. The germline V gene has CDR1 DFQATT and CDR2 SNEGSKA (reference sequence). The V gene lost 6 bases and the J gene lost 11 bases, with 13 bases spanning the gap. The CDR3 DNA follows: TGCAGTGCGGAGAACGGGAAGAAACTGTTTTTT. It specifies CSAENGKKLFF.

This clonotype was seen more than once but under ten times. The chain has TRBV15 and TRBJ2-4; possibly TRBD1 or TRBD2 for D (5 bases each). V was cut by 1 base and J by 6 bases, with 16 bases left in between. Per germline, CDR1 LNHNV and CDR2 YYDKDF (reference sequence). This CDR3 region has 16 residues. CDR3 coding DNA: TGTGCCACCAGCAGAGGCCTGGGGGAGTCGGGAAACATTCAGTACTTC. Its protein product is CATSRGLGESGNIQYF.

This clonotype was detected ten times or more. The chain uses TRBV7-8 and TRBJ1-5; a weak D match, TRBD1 (5 bases). V was shortened by 1 base and J by 1 base, with 8 bases between the two germline ends. This CDR3 has 15 amino acids. Germline-derived CDR1 and CDR2 are SGHVS and FQNEAQ. The CDR3 protein is CASSLDRQSNQPQHF. The CDR3 DNA follows: TGTGCCAGCAGCTTAGACCGACAGAGCAATCAGCCCCAGCATTTT.

The rearrangement uses TRBV6-4 and TRBJ2-2; 7 positions match TRBD2. The CDR3 totals 14 residues. Germline V gives CDR1 MRHNA, CDR2 SNTAGT. V trimming: 4 bases; J trimming: 6 bases; junction bases outside the gene matches: 5. The CDR3 protein is CASSVTSSAGELFF. The CDR3 bases are TGTGCCAGCAGTGTGACTAGCTCCGCCGGGGAGCTGTTTTTT.

This clonotype occurred many times. This sequence joins TRBV3-1 and TRBJ1-1, with D possibly being TRBD1 (6 bases). CDR1 is LGHDT, CDR2 YNNKEL, per germline (reference sequence). The CDR3 consists of 13 residues. V was trimmed by 5 bases and J by 4 bases, leaving 11 bases between them. The CDR3 nucleotides are TGTGCCAGCAGCATACAGGGTCCCACTGAAGCTTTCTTT. Its translation: CASSIQGPTEAFF.

This clonotype was recorded many times. The rearrangement uses TRBV2 and TRBJ1-2; TRBD1 is a possible D gene (5 bases). This CDR3 is 13 amino acids long. Germline loops: CDR1 SNHLY, CDR2 FYNNEI. The V and J ends lost 6 bases and 8 bases respectively, with 16 bases between them. CDR3: CASRGDSTGGYTF. DNA of the CDR3: TGTGCCAGCAGAGGGGACTCTACCGGAGGCTACACCTTC. The variable domain in full, completed from reference TRBV2 and TRBJ1-2, reads EPEVTQTPSHQVTQMGQEVILRCVPISNHLYFYWYRQILGQKVEFLVSFYNNEISEKSEIFDDQFSVERPDGSNFTLKIRSTKLEDSAMYFCASRGDSTGGYTFGSGTRLTVV.

This clonotype has only a few counts. The rearrangement uses TRBV6-1 and TRBJ2-5; 7 bases are a match to TRBD1. The trim removed 8 bases at V and 13 bases at J, leaving 7 bases unmatched. Per germline, CDR1 MNHNS and CDR2 SASEGT. There are 10 residues in the CDR3. This chain's CDR3 is CASRTTGVYF. The CDR3 DNA is TGTGCCAGCCGAACTACAGGGGTGTACTTC.

The J gene is TRBJ2-1, the V gene TRBV7-9; 8 bases line up with TRBD2. V was pared by 2 bases and J by 7 bases, with 7 bases of the junction left unmatched. The CDR3 consists of 15 residues. The germline V gene has CDR1 SEHNR and CDR2 FQNEAQ (reference sequence). The CDR3: CASSLLVSGANEQFF. The DNA of the CDR3 is TGTGCCAGCAGCTTATTGGTTAGCGGGGCGAATGAGCAGTTCTTC.

The V call is TRBV7-2, the J call TRBJ2-2, with D perhaps matching TRBD2 (6 bases). The CDR3 loop spans 16 amino acids. Trimming shortened V by 6 bases and J by 1 base, and 15 bases separated the two germline ends. Germline lookup yields CDR1 SGHTA and CDR2 FQGNSA. The CDR3 DNA follows: TGTGCCAGCAGGCCTCCGGGACTCGAGAACACCGGGGAGCTGTTTTTT. Its protein product is CASRPPGLENTGELFF.